This T cell receptor (beta chain) was identified in a study of T cell repertoires in cytomegalovirus infection (dated by TCRdb to about 2019). For the wider study: The HLA type of each donor mattered for the analysis, because public TCR beta signatures pointed to carriage of CMV infection along with the matching HLA type. What the authors observed across the whole study: Cumulative frequency of public TCR beta family members discriminated carriers of CMV infection plus the relevant HLA type in this cohort and an independent 352-donor cohort. The ex vivo response was dominated by HLA-C-restricted CMV-specific TCR beta clonotypes, and the single most frequent clonotype in two of eight donors was supplied by these HLA-C-restricted clonotypes.

This clonotype has at least ten counts. Its antigen specificity is not known. Base qualities were left out, and no much larger clone turns up one base away. Counted from cysteine to phenylalanine, this CDR3 has 14 amino acids. CDR3 DNA only is kept here, 42 bases in frame from base 1. V was cut back by 1 base and J by 5 bases, leaving a gap of 11 bases between them. According to the germline V gene, CDR1 reads SGHTA and CDR2 reads FQGNSA. Reads for this sample came from an Illumina HiSeq 1500. TCRdb reran the public reads through fastp at Q25 and MiXCR, keeping productive beta chains. Each CDR3 protein appears once, grouped with its most common genes and DNA. Recorded for this sample are 350,000 to 500,000 distinct CDR3 sequences; roughly 31% of them occurred a single time. Around 13% of the sample rests with the top ten.

The chain is made from TRBV7-2 and TRBJ1-1; TRBD1 is a weak D gene call, 5 bases matching. This TCR was sampled from a human donor in good health (CMV status not recorded). Some clones in this sample may be carry-over from other donors' samples. Sequenced: PBMCs. At the DNA level, the sequence is TGTGCCAGCAGCTTAGGATGGGGCGCGACTGAAGCTTTCTTT. Translated, it reads CASSLGWGATEAFF.